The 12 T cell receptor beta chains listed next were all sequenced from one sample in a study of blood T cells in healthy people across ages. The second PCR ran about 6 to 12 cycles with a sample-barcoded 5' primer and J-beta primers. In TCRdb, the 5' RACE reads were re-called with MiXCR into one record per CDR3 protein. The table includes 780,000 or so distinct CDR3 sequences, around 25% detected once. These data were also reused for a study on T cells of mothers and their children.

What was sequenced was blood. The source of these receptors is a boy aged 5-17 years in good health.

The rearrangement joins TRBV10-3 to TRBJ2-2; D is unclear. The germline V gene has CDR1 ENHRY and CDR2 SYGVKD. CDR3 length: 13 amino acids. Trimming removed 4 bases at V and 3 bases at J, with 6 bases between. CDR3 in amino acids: CAISGIDTGELFF. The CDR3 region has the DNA TGTGCCATCAGTGGAATCGACACCGGGGAGCTGTTTTTT.

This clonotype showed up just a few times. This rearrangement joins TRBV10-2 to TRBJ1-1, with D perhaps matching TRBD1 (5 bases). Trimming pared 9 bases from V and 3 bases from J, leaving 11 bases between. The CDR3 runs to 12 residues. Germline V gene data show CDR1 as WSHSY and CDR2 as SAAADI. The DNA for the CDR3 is TGCGCCAGTCGCATAGGGGACACTGAAGCTTTCTTT. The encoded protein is CASRIGDTEAFF.

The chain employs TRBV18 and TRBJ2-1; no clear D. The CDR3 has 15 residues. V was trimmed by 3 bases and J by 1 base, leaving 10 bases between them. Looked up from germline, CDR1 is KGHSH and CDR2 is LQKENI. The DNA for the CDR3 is TGTGCCAGCTCACCTCAAACCCATTCCTACAATGAGCAGTTCTTC. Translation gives CASSPQTHSYNEQFF.

In DNA form, the CDR3 reads TGCAGTGCTAGAGCCGGACTGCCCTACGAGCAGTACTTC. It specifies CSARAGLPYEQYF. The chain carries TRBV20-1 and TRBJ2-5; D is possibly TRBD2 (5 bases). The end of the DNA aligns better with TRBJ2-7, so the J call may be wrong. Germline CDR1 reads DFQATT; CDR2 reads SNEGSKA (reference sequence). There are 13 residues in the CDR3.

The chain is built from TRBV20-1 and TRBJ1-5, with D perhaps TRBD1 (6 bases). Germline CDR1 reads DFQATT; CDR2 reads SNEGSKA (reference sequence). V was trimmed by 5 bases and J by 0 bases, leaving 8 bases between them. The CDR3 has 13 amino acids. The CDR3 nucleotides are TGCAGTGCTGCAGGGGATAGCAATCAGCCCCAGCATTTT. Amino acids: CSAAGDSNQPQHF.

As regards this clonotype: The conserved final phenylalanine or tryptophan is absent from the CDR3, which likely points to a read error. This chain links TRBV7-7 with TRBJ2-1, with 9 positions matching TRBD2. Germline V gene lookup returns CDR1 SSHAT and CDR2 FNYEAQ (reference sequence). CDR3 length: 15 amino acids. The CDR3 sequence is CASSLGGAGGDEQFL. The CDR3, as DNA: TGTGCTAGCAGCTTAGGCGGAGCGGGAGGCGATGAGCAGTTCCTC.

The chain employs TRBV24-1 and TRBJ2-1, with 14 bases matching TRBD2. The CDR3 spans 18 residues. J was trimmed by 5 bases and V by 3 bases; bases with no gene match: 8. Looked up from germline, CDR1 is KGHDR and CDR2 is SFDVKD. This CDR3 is CATSDQPLTSGRDNEQFF. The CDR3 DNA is TGTGCCACCAGTGATCAGCCTTTGACTAGCGGGAGGGACAATGAGCAGTTCTTC.

The CDR3 DNA reads TGTGCCAGCAGCTTCCTCCTCCTCGGCGACAATCAGCCCCAGCATTTT. Translating it yields CASSFLLLGDNQPQHF. The chain recombines TRBV28 with TRBJ1-5, with D hard to call. Germline V CDR1 and CDR2: MDHEN, SYDVKM. The CDR3 consists of 16 residues. The V end lost 6 bases, the J end lost 3 bases, and 18 bases lay between the germline ends. The full variable domain, with the rest looked up from reference TRBV28 and TRBJ1-5, is DVKVTQSSRYLVKRTGEKVFLECVQDMDHENMFWYRQDPGLGLRLIYFSYDVKMKEKGDIPEGYSVSREKKERFSLILESASTNQTSMYLCASSFLLLGDNQPQHFGDGTRLSIL.

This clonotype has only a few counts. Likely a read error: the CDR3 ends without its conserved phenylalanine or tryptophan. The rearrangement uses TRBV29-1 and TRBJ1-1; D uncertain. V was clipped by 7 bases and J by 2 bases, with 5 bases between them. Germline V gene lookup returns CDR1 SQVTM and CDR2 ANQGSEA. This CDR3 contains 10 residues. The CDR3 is CSAANTEAFL. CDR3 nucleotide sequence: TGCAGCGCCGCCAACACTGAAGCTTTCCTT.

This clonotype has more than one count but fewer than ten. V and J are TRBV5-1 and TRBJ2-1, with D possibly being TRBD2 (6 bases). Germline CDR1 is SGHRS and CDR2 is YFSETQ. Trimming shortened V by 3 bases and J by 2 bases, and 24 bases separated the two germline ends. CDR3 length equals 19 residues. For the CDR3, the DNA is TGCGCCAGCAGCTCTATGGCCGCCTCTCCCCGGGGGACCTACAATGAGCAGTTCTTC. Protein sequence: CASSSMAASPRGTYNEQFF.

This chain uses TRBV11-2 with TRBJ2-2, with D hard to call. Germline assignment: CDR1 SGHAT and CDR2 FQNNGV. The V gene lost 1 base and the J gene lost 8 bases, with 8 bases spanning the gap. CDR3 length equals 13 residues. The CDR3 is CASSLVVAGELFF. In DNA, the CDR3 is TGTGCCAGCAGCTTAGTGGTGGCAGGGGAGCTGTTTTTT.

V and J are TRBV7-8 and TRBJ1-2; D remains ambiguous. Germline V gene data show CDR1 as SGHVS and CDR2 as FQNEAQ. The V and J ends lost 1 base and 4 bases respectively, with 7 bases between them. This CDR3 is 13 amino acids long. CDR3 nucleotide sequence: TGTGCCAGCAGCTTAGATGCCAGCTATGGCTACACCTTC. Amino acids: CASSLDASYGYTF.